Listed below are T cell receptor beta chains from one sample, sequenced in a study of Ad26.COV2.S vaccination and SARS-CoV-2 variants. The assay was immunoSEQ multiplex PCR, and TCRdb's table has in-frame clones only and misses some. The sample lists around 500,000 clones; about 89% were seen once. This specimen was peripheral blood, taken in a trial of Ad26.COV2.S vaccine versus placebo. These receptors all stem from a person between 18 and 59 years old who received the Ad26.COV2.S COVID-19 vaccine or a placebo. CDR3s include the opening cysteine and the closing phenylalanine or tryptophan. Each record gives: V gene, CDR3 protein.

TRBV24-1	CATSRVGLGADTQYF
TRBV21-1	CASSKSKGATNSPLHF
TRBV6-6	CASSPNNEKLFF
TRBV3-1/TRBV3-2	CASSQGQGSNQPQHF
TRBV3-1/TRBV3-2	CASSQEVQAGGYTF
TRBV5-1	CASSLELAGRSDTQYF
TRBV3-1/TRBV3-2	CASSPGQPNSPLHF
TRBV20-1	CSASARNTIYF
TRBV7-9	CAIPPRAGELFF
TRBV30	CAWSARAVGTEAFF
TRBV18	CASSPGGRTEAFF
TRBV19	CASSEQGEAEKLFF
TRBV7-8	CASRGPLGTEAFF
TRBV7-6	CASSPRGQETQYF
TRBV27	CASSSWGSMNTEAFF
TRBV7-9	CASSRDRGGSPLHF
TRBV19	CASSLTGGHYGYTF
TRBV11-2	CASSLAGGLANEQFF
TRBV30	CAWSWTGLMNTEAFF
TRBV2	CASSEATSGILSKKNIQYF
TRBV5-1	CASTRDRGPNEQYF
TRBV11-2	CASSLDWRGYGYTF
TRBV28	CASSWGTVYTEAFF
TRBV6-2/TRBV6-3	CASSPGTGVSPLHF
TRBV28	CASSLPSGGSQPQHF
TRBV29-1	CSVEIRRGGIYNEQFF
TRBV19	CASSRGLSRDSGNTIYF
TRBV20-1	CSATTSTEQYF
TRBV5-1	CASSLAGTLYNSPLHF
TRBV28	CASSFGSSPLHF
TRBV14	CASSQDGGKGTDTQYF
TRBV19	CASSTAGSYEQYF
TRBV30	CAWSTTLNTEAFF
TRBV7-9	CASSPQGRGRTGELFF
TRBV28	CASSSGGTPSHEQYF
TRBV27	CASSFHRGNYGYTF
TRBV10-3	CAISEGKPLNEQFF
TRBV25-1	CASTPGQGAYEQYF
TRBV28	CASSSQGGGDNSPLHF
TRBV6-5	CASSTDRVMNTEAFF
TRBV7-9	CASSLVGGQTYNSPLHF
TRBV5-1	CASSSTGTAHSPLHF
TRBV6-2/TRBV6-3	CASSYSPTGPGYTF
TRBV28	CASSVGGRGQPQHF
TRBV5-1	CASSYTDYNEQFF
TRBV5-8	CASSLAGGTGDYEQYF
TRBV12-3/TRBV12-4	CASSFSSPLHF
TRBV27	CASSLIRNTEAFF
TRBV29-1	CSVTGTNYGYTF
TRBV10-2	CASKDLEQYF
TRBV7-9	CASSFFRGTQGETQYF
TRBV27	CASSLDRLSKNIQYF
TRBV3-1/TRBV3-2	CASSHGQGHYSNQPQHF
TRBV25-1	CASSEDSLNTEAFF
TRBV30	CAAGGLRGHNEQFF
TRBV19	CASSMTGNEQFF
TRBV6-1	CASSDPGQGYLEQYF